The text below deals with one T cell receptor (beta chain). This CDR3 has 13 residues. CDR1 is LNHDA, CDR2 SQIVND, per germline (reference sequence). V lost 6 bases to trimming and J lost 1 base, with 9 bases between them. TCRdb's table, derived via immunoSEQ multiplex PCR, lists solely in-frame clones and lacks some. The repertoire holds roughly 290,000 clones, with around nine tenths as singletons. This entry comes from a study of blood T cell repertoires in COVID-19. The overall study: Sites across the United States, Italy and Spain contributed samples from acute and convalescent COVID-19.

This TCR came from a woman in her sixties with acute or convalescent COVID-19. The chain combines TRBV19 with TRBJ1-1; D remains ambiguous. The sample comprised peripheral blood. CDR3 protein: CASSSKRNTEAFF. DNA for the CDR3: TGTGCCAGTAGCTCCAAGAGGAACACTGAAGCTTTCTTT.